The clone carrying this T cell receptor (beta chain) appeared a few times. One entry per CDR3 protein, called by TCRdb with MiXCR from the PCR reads. The sample consists of about 320,000 distinct CDR3 sequences, roughly 23% of them appearing once. The sample belongs to a study of molecular identifiers for immune sequencing clone quantification. The CDR3 runs 14 residues. Germline V gene lookup returns CDR1 MGHDK and CDR2 SYGVNS. V gave up 0 bases and J gave up 1 base, with 5 bases separating them. The TCR originated in a human donor in good health. Some libraries in this study had Jurkat cell RNA spiked in. Sequencing was done on a sample of naive CD8+ T cells from blood, with Jurkat cell RNA spiked in. Subset described: FACS-sorted CD8+CD4-CCR7+CD45RA+ naive T cells. The J gene is TRBJ2-3, the V gene TRBV25-1; D remains ambiguous. The CDR3 is CASSEYSGTDTQYF. In nucleotides, the CDR3 is TGTGCCAGCAGTGAATATTCGGGCACAGATACGCAGTATTTT.